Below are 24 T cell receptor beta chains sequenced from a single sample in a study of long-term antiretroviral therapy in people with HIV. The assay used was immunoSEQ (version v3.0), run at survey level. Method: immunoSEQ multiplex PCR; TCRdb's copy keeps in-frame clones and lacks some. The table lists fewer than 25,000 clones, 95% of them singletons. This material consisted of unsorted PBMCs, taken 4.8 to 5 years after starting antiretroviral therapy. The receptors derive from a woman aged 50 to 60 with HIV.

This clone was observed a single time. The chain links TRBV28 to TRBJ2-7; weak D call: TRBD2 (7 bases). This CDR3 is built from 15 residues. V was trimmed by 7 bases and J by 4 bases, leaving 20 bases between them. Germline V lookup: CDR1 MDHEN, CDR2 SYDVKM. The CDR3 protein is CASISRGAGLYEQYF. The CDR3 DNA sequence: TGTGCCAGCATTTCCCGGGGGGCAGGGCTTTACGAGCAGTACTTC. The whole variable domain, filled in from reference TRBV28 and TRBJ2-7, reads DVKVTQSSRYLVKRTGEKVFLECVQDMDHENMFWYRQDPGLGLRLIYFSYDVKMKEKGDIPEGYSVSREKKERFSLILESASTNQTSMYLCASISRGAGLYEQYFGPGTRLTVT.

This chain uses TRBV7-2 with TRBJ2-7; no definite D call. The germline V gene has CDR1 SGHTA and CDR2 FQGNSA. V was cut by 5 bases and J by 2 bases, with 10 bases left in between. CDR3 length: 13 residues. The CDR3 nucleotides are TGTGCCAGCAGCACTGCTGCGACCTACGAGCAGTACTTC. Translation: CASSTAATYEQYF.

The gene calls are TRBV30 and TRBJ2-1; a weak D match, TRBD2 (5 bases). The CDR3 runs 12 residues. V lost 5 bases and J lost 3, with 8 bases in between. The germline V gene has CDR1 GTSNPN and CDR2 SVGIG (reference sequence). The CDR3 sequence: CAWDEGYNEQFF. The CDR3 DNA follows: TGTGCCTGGGACGAGGGCTACAATGAGCAGTTCTTC.

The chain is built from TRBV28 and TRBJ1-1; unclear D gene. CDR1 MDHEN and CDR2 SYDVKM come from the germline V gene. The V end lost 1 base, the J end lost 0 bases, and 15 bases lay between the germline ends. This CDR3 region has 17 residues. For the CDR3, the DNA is TGTGCCAGCAGTTTATATTGGGCAGACCCAATGAACACTGAAGCTTTCTTT. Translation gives CASSLYWADPMNTEAFF.

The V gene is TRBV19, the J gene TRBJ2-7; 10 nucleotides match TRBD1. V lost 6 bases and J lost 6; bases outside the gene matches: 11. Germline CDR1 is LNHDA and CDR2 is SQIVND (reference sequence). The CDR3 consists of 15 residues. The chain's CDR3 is CASSRQGALVPEQYF. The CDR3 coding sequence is TGTGCCAGTAGCCGACAGGGGGCCCTCGTTCCCGAGCAGTACTTC.

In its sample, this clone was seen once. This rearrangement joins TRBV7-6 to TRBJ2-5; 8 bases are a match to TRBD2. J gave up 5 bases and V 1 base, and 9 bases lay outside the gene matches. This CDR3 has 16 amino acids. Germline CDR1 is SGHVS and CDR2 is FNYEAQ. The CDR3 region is CASSLGVQRESETQYF. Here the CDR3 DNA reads TGTGCCAGCAGCTTAGGGGTACAGCGGGAGTCGGAGACCCAGTACTTC.

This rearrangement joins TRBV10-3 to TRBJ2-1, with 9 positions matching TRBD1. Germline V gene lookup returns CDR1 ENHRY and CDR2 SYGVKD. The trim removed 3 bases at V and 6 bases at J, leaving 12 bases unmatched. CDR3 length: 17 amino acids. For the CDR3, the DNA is TGTGCCATCAGTGATCAATCCGGGACAGGGAAAGGCAATGAGCAGTTCTTC. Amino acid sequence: CAISDQSGTGKGNEQFF.

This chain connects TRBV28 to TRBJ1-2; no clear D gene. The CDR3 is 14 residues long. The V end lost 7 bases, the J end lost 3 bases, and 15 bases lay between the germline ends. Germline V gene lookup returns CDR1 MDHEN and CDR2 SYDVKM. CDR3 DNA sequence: TGTGCCAGCACTCCACATTCAGGAGACTATGGCTACACCTTC. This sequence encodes CASTPHSGDYGYTF.

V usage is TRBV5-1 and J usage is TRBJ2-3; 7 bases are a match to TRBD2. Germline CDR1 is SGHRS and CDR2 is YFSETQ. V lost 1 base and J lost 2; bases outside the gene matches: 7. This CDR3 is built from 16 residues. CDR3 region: CASSLTSGTNTDTQYF. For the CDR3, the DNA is TGCGCCAGCAGCTTGACCAGCGGGACTAACACAGATACGCAGTATTTT. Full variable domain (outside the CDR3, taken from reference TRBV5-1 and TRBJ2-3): KAGVTQTPRYLIKTRGQQVTLSCSPISGHRSVSWYQQTPGQGLQFLFEYFSETQRNKGNFPGRFSGRQFSNSRSEMNVSTLELGDSALYLCASSLTSGTNTDTQYFGPGTRLTVL.

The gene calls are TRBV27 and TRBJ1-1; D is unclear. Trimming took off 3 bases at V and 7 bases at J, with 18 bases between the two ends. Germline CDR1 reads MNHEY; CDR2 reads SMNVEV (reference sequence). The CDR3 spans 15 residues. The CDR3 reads CASSFPPQPSNEAFF. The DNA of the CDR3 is TGTGCCAGCAGTTTTCCCCCACAACCCTCGAATGAAGCTTTCTTT.

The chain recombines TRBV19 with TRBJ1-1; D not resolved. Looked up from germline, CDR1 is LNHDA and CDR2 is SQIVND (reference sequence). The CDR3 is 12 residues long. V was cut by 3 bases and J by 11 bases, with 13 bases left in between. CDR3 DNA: TGTGCCAGTAGTATTGTGGGCCGGGAGGCTTTCTTT. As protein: CASSIVGREAFF.

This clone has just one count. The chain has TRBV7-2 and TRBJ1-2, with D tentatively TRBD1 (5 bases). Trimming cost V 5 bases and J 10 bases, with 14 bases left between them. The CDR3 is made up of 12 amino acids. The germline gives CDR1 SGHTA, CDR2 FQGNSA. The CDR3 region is CASSPSDRDYTF. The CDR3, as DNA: TGTGCCAGCAGCCCGTCCGACAGAGACTACACCTTC.

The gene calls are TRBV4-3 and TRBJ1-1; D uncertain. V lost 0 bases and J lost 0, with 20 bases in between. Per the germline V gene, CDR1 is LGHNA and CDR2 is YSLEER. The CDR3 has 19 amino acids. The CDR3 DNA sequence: TGCGCCAGCAGCCAAGATCCCCCCCCCAATACAGTAATGAACACTGAAGCTTTCTTT. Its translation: CASSQDPPPNTVMNTEAFF.

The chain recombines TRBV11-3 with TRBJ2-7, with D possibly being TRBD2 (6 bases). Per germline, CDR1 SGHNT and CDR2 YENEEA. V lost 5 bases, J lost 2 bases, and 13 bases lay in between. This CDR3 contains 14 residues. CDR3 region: CASSLAGGTYEQYF. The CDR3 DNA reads TGTGCCAGCAGCCTTGCAGGCGGGACCTACGAGCAGTACTTC.

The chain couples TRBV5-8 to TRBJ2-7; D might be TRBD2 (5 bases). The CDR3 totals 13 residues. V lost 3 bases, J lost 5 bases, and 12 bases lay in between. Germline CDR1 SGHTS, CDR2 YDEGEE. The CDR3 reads CASSSGWLNEQYF. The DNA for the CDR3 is TGTGCCAGCAGCTCGGGATGGTTGAACGAGCAGTACTTC.

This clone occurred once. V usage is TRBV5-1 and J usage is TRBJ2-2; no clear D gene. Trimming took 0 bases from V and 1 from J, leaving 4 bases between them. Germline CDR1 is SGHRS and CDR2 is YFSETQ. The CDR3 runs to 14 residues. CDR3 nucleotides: TGCGCCAGCAGCTTGGATTTGAACACCGGGGAGCTGTTTTTT. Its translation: CASSLDLNTGELFF. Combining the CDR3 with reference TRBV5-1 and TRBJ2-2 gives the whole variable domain KAGVTQTPRYLIKTRGQQVTLSCSPISGHRSVSWYQQTPGQGLQFLFEYFSETQRNKGNFPGRFSGRQFSNSRSEMNVSTLELGDSALYLCASSLDLNTGELFFGEGSRLTVL.

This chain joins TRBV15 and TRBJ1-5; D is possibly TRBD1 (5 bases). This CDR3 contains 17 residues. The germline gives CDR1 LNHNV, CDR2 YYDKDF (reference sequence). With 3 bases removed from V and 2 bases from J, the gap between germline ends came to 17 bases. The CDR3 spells CATSRTQPGGGNQPQHF. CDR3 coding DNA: TGTGCCACCAGCAGGACCCAGCCCGGGGGGGGCAATCAGCCCCAGCATTTT.

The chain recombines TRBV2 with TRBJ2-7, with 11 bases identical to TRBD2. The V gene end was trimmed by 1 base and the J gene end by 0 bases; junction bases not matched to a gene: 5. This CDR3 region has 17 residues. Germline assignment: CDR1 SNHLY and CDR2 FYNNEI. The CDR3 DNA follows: TGTGCCAGCAGTGAAGAACTAGCGGGAGTAACCTCCTACGAGCAGTACTTC. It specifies CASSEELAGVTSYEQYF.

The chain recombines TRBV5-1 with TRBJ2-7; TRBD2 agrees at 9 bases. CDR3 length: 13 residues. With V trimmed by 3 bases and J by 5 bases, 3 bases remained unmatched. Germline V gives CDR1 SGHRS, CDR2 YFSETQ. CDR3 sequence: CASSWREGNEQYF. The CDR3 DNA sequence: TGCGCCAGCAGCTGGCGGGAGGGCAACGAGCAGTACTTC.

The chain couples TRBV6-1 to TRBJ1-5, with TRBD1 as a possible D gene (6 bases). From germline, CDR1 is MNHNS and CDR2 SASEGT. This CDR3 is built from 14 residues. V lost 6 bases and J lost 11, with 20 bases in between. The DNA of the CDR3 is TGTGCCAGCAGGCCAGAGAGGGGGGGGTCAGCCCAGCATTTT. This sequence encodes CASRPERGGSAQHF.

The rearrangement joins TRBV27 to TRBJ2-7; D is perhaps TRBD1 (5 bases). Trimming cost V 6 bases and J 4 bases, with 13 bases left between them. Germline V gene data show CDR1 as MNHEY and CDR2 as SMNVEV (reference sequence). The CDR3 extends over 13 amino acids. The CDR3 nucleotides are TGTGCCAGCAGGGACACCCTAGGTTACGAGCAGTACTTC. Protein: CASRDTLGYEQYF.

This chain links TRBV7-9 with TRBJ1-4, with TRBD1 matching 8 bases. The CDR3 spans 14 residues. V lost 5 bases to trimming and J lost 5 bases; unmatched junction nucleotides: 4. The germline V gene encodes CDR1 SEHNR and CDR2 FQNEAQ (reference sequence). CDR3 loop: CASSPGGPNEKLFF. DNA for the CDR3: TGTGCCAGCAGCCCAGGGGGCCCAAATGAAAAACTGTTTTTT.

Here the CDR3 reads CASSLTRANQPQHF. DNA for the CDR3: TGTGCCAGCAGTTTGACCAGGGCCAATCAGCCCCAGCATTTT. This chain links TRBV27 with TRBJ1-5, with D tentatively TRBD1 (5 bases). The V end lost 3 bases, the J end lost 3 bases, and 9 bases lay between the germline ends. This CDR3 spans 14 amino acids. Germline V gene sequence: CDR1 MNHEY, CDR2 SMNVEV (reference sequence).

CDR3 region: CASSPGVLTNTGELFF. CDR3 coding DNA: TGTGCCAGCAGCCCTGGGGTACTAACGAACACCGGGGAGCTGTTTTTT. The rearrangement links TRBV7-9 to TRBJ2-2; D unresolved. This CDR3 is 16 amino acids long. V lost 5 bases, J lost 0 bases, and 13 bases lay in between. Germline V gene lookup returns CDR1 SEHNR and CDR2 FQNEAQ (reference sequence).